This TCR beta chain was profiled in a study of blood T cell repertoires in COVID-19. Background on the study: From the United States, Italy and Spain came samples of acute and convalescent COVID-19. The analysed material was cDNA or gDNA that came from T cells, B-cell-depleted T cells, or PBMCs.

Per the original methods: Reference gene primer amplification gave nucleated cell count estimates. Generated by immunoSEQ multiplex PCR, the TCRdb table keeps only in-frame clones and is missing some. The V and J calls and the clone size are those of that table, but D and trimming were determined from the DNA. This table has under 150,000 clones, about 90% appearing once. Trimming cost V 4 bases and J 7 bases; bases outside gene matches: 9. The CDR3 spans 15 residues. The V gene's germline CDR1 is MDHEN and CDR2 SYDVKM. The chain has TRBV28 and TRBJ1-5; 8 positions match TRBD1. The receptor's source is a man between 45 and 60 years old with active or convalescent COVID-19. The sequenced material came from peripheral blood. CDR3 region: CASSSPDRGGQPQHF. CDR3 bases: TGTGCCAGCAGTTCGCCCGACAGGGGTGGGCAGCCCCAGCATTTT.